This T cell receptor (beta chain) is from a study of immune evolution from preneoplasia to lung adenocarcinoma. Study in general: HLA loss of heterozygosity: roughly 6.4% AIS, about 14% MIA, roughly 30% ADC, none AAH.

Premalignant or tumor cells were enriched by macro-dissection after pathologic assessment. General study results and limits: Normal lung had highest clonality; later lesions appeared denser, more diverse. Top clone share appeared to fall from AAH through AIS, MIA, adenocarcinoma.

The trim removed 9 bases at V and 6 bases at J, leaving 4 bases unmatched. The germline CDR1 and CDR2 sequences are MNHEY and SVGAGI. CDR3 length: 11 amino acids. Comments on this clone: Its antigen is not identified.

The method was immunoSEQ multiplex PCR; TCRdb's version includes in-frame clones alone and lacks a portion of them. The sample has under 7,500 clones; 70% to 80% are singletons. Sequencing used FFPE minimally invasive lung adenocarcinoma tissue. The TCR comes from a person between 65 and 80 years old with lung adenocarcinoma. The chain has TRBV6-5 and TRBJ2-7; TRBD1 matches at 8 bases. In DNA, the CDR3 is TGTGCCAGTCAGGGGGCGAGCGAGCAGTACTTC. Amino acid sequence: CASQGASEQYF.